This record covers a single TCR beta chain. Antigen unknown. TCR alpha and TCR beta cDNA libraries with sample barcodes and UMIs came from 5'RACE using constant-segment primers. From the 5' RACE reads, TCRdb called clonotypes with MiXCR, one entry per CDR3 protein. The table has about 360,000 distinct CDR3 sequences, approximately 15% seen once. Per germline, CDR1 LGHNA and CDR2 YNFKEQ. The CDR3 has 17 residues. V lost 0 bases and J 3 bases, leaving 12 bases between the germline ends. This sample was included in a study of T-cell memory formation after mild COVID-19. Study-level background: TCR clusters showed largely donor specificity. Study outcomes and limitations: Pre-infection memory showed some responding clones, and this suggested that cross-reactive memory joined. Later expanders leaned CD4+, whereas clones that contracted between day 15 and 85 were balanced CD4/CD8.

Sequenced material: PBMCs or a T cell subset sorted from them (not recorded which). This TCR was recovered from a man between 18 and 29 years old who had mild COVID-19 (a few samples of this study predate the infection). Cell type and time point are not known. This chain uses TRBV4-2 with TRBJ1-6; perhaps TRBD1 as D (6 bases). The CDR3 loop reads CASSQDPTGIYNSPLHF. CDR3 coding DNA: TGTGCCAGCAGCCAAGACCCCACAGGGATCTATAATTCACCCCTCCACTTT.